The TCR beta chain described here comes from a study of T cells after yellow fever vaccination. Study results and caveats: Post-booster reappearance was seen for most primary-vaccination clones (roughly 96% CD4, around 90% CD8). Researchers noted that a small share of clonotypes showed up in both CD4 and CD8 compartments.

Of note for this clonotype: The antigen is undetermined.

Production of TCR cDNA was by 5'RACE template switching, which also added a universal primer site and UMIs. TCRdb fed the 5' RACE reads into MiXCR, producing one record per CDR3 protein. This sample has around 310,000 distinct CDR3 sequences; approximately 4.2% occur once, and the top ten carry 24%. CDR3 length: 14 amino acids. Germline V lookup: CDR1 MNHNS, CDR2 SASEGT. V was pared by 7 bases and J by 4 bases, with 4 bases of the junction left unmatched. The source of this sequence is a man aged 18 to 29 who received the YFV17D yellow fever vaccine. Source: PBMCs, taken 5 days after the yellow fever booster vaccination. The chain employs TRBV6-1 and TRBJ2-2; TRBD1 agrees at 9 bases. The CDR3 nucleotides read TGTGCCAGCAACCGGGACAGGGCCACCGGGGAGCTGTTTTTT. This translates into CASNRDRATGELFF.